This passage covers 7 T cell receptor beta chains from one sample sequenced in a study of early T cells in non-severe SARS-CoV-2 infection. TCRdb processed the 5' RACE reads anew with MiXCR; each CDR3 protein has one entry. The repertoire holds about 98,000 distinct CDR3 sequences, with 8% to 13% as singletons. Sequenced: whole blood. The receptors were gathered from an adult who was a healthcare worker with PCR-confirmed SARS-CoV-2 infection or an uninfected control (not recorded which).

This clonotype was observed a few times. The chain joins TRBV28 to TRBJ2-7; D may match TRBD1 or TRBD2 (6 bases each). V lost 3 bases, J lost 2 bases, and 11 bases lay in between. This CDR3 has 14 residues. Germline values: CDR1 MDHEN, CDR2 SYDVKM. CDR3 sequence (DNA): TGTGCCAGCAGTTTCCGGGGGCCAGCCTACGAGCAGTACTTC. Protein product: CASSFRGPAYEQYF.

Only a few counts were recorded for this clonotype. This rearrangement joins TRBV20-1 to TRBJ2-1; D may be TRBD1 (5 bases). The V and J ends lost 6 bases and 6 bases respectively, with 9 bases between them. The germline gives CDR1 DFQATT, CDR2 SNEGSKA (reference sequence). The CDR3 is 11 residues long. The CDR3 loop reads CSAEGVNEQFF. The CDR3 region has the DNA TGCAGTGCGGAAGGGGTCAATGAGCAGTTCTTC.

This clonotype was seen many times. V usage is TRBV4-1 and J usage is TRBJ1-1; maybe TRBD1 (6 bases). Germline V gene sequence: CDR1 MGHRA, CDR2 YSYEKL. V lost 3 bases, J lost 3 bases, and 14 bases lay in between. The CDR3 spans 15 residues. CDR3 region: CASSHTDSFYTEAFF. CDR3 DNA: TGCGCCAGCAGCCACACGGACAGCTTTTACACTGAAGCTTTCTTT.

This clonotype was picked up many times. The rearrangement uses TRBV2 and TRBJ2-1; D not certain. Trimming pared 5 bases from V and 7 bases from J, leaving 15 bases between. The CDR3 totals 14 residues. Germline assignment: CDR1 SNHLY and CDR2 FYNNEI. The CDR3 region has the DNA TGTGCCAGCAGTATTCACAATCCTGGGAATGAGCAGTTCTTC. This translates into CASSIHNPGNEQFF.

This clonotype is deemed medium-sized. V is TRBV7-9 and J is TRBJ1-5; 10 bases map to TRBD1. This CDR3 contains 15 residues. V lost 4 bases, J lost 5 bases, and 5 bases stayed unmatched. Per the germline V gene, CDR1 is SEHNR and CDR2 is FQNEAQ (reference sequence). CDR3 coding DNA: TGTGCCAGCAGCTCTACCGGGACAGGGGATCAGCCCCAGCATTTT. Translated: CASSSTGTGDQPQHF. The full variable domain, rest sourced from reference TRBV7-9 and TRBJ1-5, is DTGVSQNPRHKITKRGQNVTFRCDPISEHNRLYWYRQTLGQGPEFLTYFQNEAQLEKSRLLSDRFSAERPKGSFSTLEIQRTEQGDSAMYLCASSSTGTGDQPQHFGDGTRLSIL.

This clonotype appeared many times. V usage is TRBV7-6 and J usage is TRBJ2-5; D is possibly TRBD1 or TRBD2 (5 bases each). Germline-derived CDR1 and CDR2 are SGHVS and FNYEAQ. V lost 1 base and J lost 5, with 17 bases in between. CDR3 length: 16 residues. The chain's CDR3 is CASSLVATAGGETQYF. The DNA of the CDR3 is TGTGCCAGCAGCTTAGTAGCGACAGCCGGAGGCGAGACCCAGTACTTC.

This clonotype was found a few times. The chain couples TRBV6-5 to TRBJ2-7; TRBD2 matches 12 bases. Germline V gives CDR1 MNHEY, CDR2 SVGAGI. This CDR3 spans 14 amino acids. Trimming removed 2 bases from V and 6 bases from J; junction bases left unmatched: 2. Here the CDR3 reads CASSYQGLAGEQYF. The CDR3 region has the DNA TGTGCCAGCAGTTACCAGGGACTAGCGGGCGAGCAGTACTTC.